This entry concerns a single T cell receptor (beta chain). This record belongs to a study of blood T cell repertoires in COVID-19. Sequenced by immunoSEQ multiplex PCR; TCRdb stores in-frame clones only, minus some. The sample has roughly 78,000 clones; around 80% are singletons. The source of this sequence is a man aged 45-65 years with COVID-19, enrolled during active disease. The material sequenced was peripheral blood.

The CDR3 spells CASSLGAGSYGYTF. In nucleotides, the CDR3 is TGTGCCAGCAGTCTCGGGGCGGGGAGCTATGGCTACACCTTC. The chain employs TRBV28 and TRBJ1-2; D possibly corresponds to TRBD1 (5 bases). CDR3 length: 14 residues. Germline-derived CDR1 and CDR2 are MDHEN and SYDVKM. The germline V and J ends were trimmed by 5 bases and 4 bases, with 14 bases remaining between them.